These 15 T cell receptor beta chains came from one sample sequenced in a study of response to subunit inactivated influenza vaccine. Each CDR3 protein gets one entry after TCRdb re-called the RT-PCR reads with MiXCR. The sample gives 500,000 or so distinct CDR3 sequences, more than 15% of which show up once; roughly 3.1% is in the top ten. The source was CD4+ T cells sorted from PBMCs, collected less than 25 months after vaccination. These receptors were collected from a man between 50 and 75 years old who received an inactivated influenza vaccine.

This clonotype has a handful of counts. This chain joins TRBV9 and TRBJ2-7; the D is unclear. From germline, CDR1 is SGDLS and CDR2 YYNGEE. The CDR3 is 14 amino acids. V lost 0 bases and J 1 base, leaving 8 bases between the germline ends. This CDR3 reads CASSVEPKSYEQYF. The CDR3 DNA reads as TGTGCCAGCAGCGTAGAACCTAAATCCTACGAGCAGTACTTC. Using reference TRBV9 and TRBJ2-7 for the parts outside the CDR3, the full variable domain is DSGVTQTPKHLITATGQRVTLRCSPRSGDLSVYWYQQSLDQGLQFLIQYYNGEERAKGNILERFSAQQFPDLHSELNLSSLELGDSALYFCASSVEPKSYEQYFGPGTRLTVT.

This rearrangement joins TRBV7-9 to TRBJ1-4; tentatively, D is TRBD1 (5 bases). CDR1 and CDR2 from the germline V gene are SEHNR and FQNEAQ (reference sequence). Deletions cut 0 bases from V and 14 bases from J, with 10 bases between. This CDR3 has 12 amino acids. CDR3 protein: CASSLAPGHLFF. The CDR3 DNA follows: TGTGCCAGCAGCTTAGCACCTGGACACCTGTTTTTT.

The V gene is TRBV4-1, the J gene TRBJ1-1; 8 nucleotides align to TRBD1. Germline-derived CDR1 and CDR2 are MGHRA and YSYEKL. V gave up 4 bases and J gave up 5 bases; unmatched junction bases: 15. The CDR3 is 17 amino acids. CDR3 sequence reads: CASSPIWAGGYGTEAFF. For the CDR3, the DNA is TGCGCCAGCAGCCCGATTTGGGCAGGGGGCTATGGTACTGAAGCTTTCTTT.

Only a few counts were recorded for this clonotype. The genes are TRBV12-3 or TRBV12-4 and TRBJ1-6; 9 bases agree with TRBD1. The CDR3 covers 15 residues. V dropped 5 bases and J dropped 7; count of bases not matched to a gene: 6. The CDR3 nucleotides are TGTGCCAGCAGTCATATCGGACAGGGGAATTCACCCCTCCACTTT. Translation gives CASSHIGQGNSPLHF.

The J gene is TRBJ1-4, the V gene TRBV4-3, with TRBD1 as a possible D gene (6 bases). The CDR3 loop spans 15 amino acids. The V gene lost 0 bases and the J gene lost 8 bases, with 13 bases spanning the gap. CDR1 and CDR2 from the germline V gene are LGHNA and YSLEER. CDR3 nucleotide sequence: TGCGCCAGCAGCCAAGATGGGGTCGGGGGCGAAAAACTGTTTTTT. This codes for CASSQDGVGGEKLFF.

This clonotype appeared a few times. The genes are TRBV7-2 and TRBJ1-6, with D hard to call. Per the germline V gene, CDR1 is SGHTA and CDR2 is FQGNSA. V was shortened by 5 bases and J by 7 bases, with 12 bases between the two germline ends. The CDR3 runs to 14 residues. CDR3 region: CASSEPRPNSPLHF. The CDR3 DNA is TGTGCCAGCAGCGAACCCCGGCCGAATTCACCCCTCCACTTT.

This clonotype was seen a few times. This chain links TRBV11-2 with TRBJ2-2; D ambiguous. V lost 1 base to trimming and J lost 9 bases, with 9 bases between them. The CDR3 contains 13 residues. Germline CDR1 reads SGHAT; CDR2 reads FQNNGV. The CDR3 is CASSLVPPWELFF. CDR3 nucleotides: TGTGCCAGCAGCTTAGTACCCCCGTGGGAGCTGTTTTTT. Variable domain in full (rest from reference TRBV11-2 and TRBJ2-2): EAGVAQSPRYKIIEKRQSVAFWCNPISGHATLYWYQQILGQGPKLLIQFQNNGVVDDSQLPKDRFSAERLKGVDSTLKIQPAKLEDSAVYLCASSLVPPWELFFGEGSRLTVL.

Comments on this clonotype: It is unclear where the CDR3 begins or ends on the DNA, so no DNA is shown, and the CDR3 is as TCRdb lists it. The chain is built from TRBV6-5 and TRBJ2-7. Germline V gene lookup returns CDR1 MNHEY and CDR2 SVGAGI. The CDR3 numbers 11 amino acids, ends counted. The CDR3 loop is CASSTSGEQYF.

This clonotype was counted between two and nine times. V gene TRBV15 combines with J gene TRBJ1-1; no firm D call. The CDR3 has 13 residues. The V end was cut by 5 bases, the J end by 11 bases, with 18 bases between. CDR1 is LNHNV and CDR2 is YYDKDF in the germline V gene (reference sequence). CDR3 loop: CATSYGPAQLAFF. In DNA form, the CDR3 reads TGTGCCACCAGCTATGGGCCCGCCCAGTTGGCTTTCTTT.

This sequence joins TRBV7-9 and TRBJ2-1, with D tentatively TRBD1 or TRBD2 (6 bases each). This CDR3 contains 11 residues. Germline CDR1 SEHNR, CDR2 FQNEAQ (reference sequence). The ends were cut back, 5 bases at V and 9 bases at J, with 8 bases in the middle. The CDR3 DNA reads as TGTGCCAGCAGCAAGGGGGGTGAGCAGTTCTTC. It encodes CASSKGGEQFF.

The chain is built from TRBV7-2 and TRBJ1-3; 7 bases align to TRBD1. Germline-derived CDR1 and CDR2 are SGHTA and FQGNSA. CDR3 length: 14 amino acids. V was pared by 5 bases and J by 7 bases, with 8 bases of the junction left unmatched. The chain's CDR3 is CASSPDRAANTIYF. In DNA form, the CDR3 reads TGTGCCAGCAGCCCCGACAGGGCAGCGAACACCATATATTTT. The variable domain in full, with the rest retrieved from reference TRBV7-2 and TRBJ1-3, is GAGVSQSPSNKVTEKGKDVELRCDPISGHTALYWYRQSLGQGLEFLIYFQGNSAPDKSGLPSDRFSAERTGGSVSTLTIQRTQQEDSAVYLCASSPDRAANTIYFGEGSWLTVV.

The chain joins TRBV5-1 to TRBJ2-1; a weak D match, TRBD1 (9 bases). The germline V and J ends were trimmed by 3 bases and 8 bases, with 30 bases remaining between them. The germline CDR1 and CDR2 sequences are SGHRS and YFSETQ. The CDR3 is 19 residues long. Here the CDR3 reads CASSSSGTGIRTSNYEQFF. The CDR3 coding sequence is TGCGCCAGCAGCTCGTCCGGGACAGGGATTAGGACTAGCAATTATGAGCAGTTCTTC.

This clonotype has a handful of counts. The chain links TRBV2 to TRBJ2-5, with D possibly TRBD2 on 6 matching bases. CDR1 and CDR2 from the germline V gene are SNHLY and FYNNEI. The CDR3 has 12 residues. V shed 6 bases and J shed 5 bases, with 10 bases lying between them. As DNA, the CDR3 is TGTGCCAGCAGGCGGGGAGTGGAGACCCAGTACTTC. Translation: CASRRGVETQYF.

This clonotype was seen a handful of times. V usage is TRBV19 and J usage is TRBJ1-5; 7 nucleotides match TRBD1. The length of the CDR3 is 15 residues. The germline gives CDR1 LNHDA, CDR2 SQIVND (reference sequence). V shed 6 bases, J shed 2 bases, and the junction held 7 bases outside the gene matches. CDR3 region: CASRTGTEGNQPQHF. The CDR3 bases are TGTGCCAGTAGAACCGGGACAGAAGGCAATCAGCCCCAGCATTTT.

This clonotype was seen only a few times. The V gene is TRBV2, the J gene TRBJ1-3; D unclear. The germline V gene encodes CDR1 SNHLY and CDR2 FYNNEI. This CDR3 region has 16 residues. Between the trimmed V and J ends, which lost 2 bases and 0 bases, there was a span of 11 bases. In DNA, the CDR3 is TGTGCCAGCAGTGAAAGGAAAACGTCCTCTGGAAACACCATATATTTT. It specifies CASSERKTSSGNTIYF.